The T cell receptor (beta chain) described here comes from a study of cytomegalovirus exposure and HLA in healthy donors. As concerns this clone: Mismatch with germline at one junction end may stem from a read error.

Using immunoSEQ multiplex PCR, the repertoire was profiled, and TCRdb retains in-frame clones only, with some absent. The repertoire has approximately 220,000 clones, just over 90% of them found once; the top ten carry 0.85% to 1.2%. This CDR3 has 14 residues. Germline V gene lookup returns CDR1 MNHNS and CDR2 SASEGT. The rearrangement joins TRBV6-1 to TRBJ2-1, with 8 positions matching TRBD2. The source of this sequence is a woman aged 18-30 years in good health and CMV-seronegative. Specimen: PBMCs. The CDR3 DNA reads TGTGCCGGCAGTCCCGGGACTAGTCGCTGGGAGCAGTTCTTC. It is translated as CAGSPGTSRWEQFF.